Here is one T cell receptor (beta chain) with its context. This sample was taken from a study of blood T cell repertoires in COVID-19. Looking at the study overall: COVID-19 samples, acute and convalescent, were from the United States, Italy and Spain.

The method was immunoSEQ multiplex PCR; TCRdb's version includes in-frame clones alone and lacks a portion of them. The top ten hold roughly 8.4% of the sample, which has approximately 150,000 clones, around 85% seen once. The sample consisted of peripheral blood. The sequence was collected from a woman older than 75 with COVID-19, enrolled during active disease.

The CDR3 spells CASRQTGIMNTEAFF. CDR3 DNA: TGTGCCAGCAGACAGACGGGGATTATGAACACTGAAGCTTTCTTT. The gene calls are TRBV25-1 and TRBJ1-1, with no clear D. This CDR3 contains 15 residues. V was cut by 6 bases and J by 0 bases, with 14 bases left in between. Germline loops: CDR1 MGHDK, CDR2 SYGVNS.